The next 23 T cell receptor beta chains were all read from a single sample in a study of T cell repertoires in cytomegalovirus infection. Their recognized antigens are unknown. TCRdb reanalysed the reads using MiXCR and keeps one entry per CDR3 protein. The sample has tens of thousands of distinct CDR3 sequences, more than 15% seen once; the top ten hold about 68%. This specimen was CD8+ T cells from cultured PBMCs, taken from culture after CMV antigen stimulation. These receptors came from a human donor in good health (CMV status not recorded). Some clones in this sample may be carry-over from other donors' samples.

The rearrangement uses TRBV19 and TRBJ2-2, with D possibly TRBD2 on 6 matching bases. Trimming stripped 6 bases from V and 1 base from J, with 15 bases between. The CDR3 is 16 residues long. CDR1 is LNHDA and CDR2 is SQIVND in the germline V gene (reference sequence). The CDR3 sequence is CASRESAGRNTGELFF. The CDR3 DNA reads TGTGCCAGTAGAGAATCGGCGGGGCGGAACACCGGGGAGCTGTTTTTT.

This chain joins TRBV7-9 and TRBJ1-5; D gene uncertain. The CDR3 has 14 amino acids. V lost 5 bases to trimming and J lost 5 bases, with 13 bases between them. Germline V gene sequence: CDR1 SEHNR, CDR2 FQNEAQ (reference sequence). The CDR3 sequence is CASSRQSGDQPQHF. DNA of the CDR3: TGTGCCAGCAGCCGCCAGAGCGGAGATCAGCCCCAGCATTTT.

V gene TRBV7-3 combines with J gene TRBJ1-2; 7 positions match TRBD1. V was clipped by 0 bases and J by 0 bases; unmatched bases: 4. The V gene's germline CDR1 is SGHTA and CDR2 FQGTGA. CDR3 size: 16 residues. CDR3 DNA sequence: TGTGCCAGCAGCTTAACCAGGACAGGAGCTAACTATGGCTACACCTTC. The encoded protein is CASSLTRTGANYGYTF.

This clonotype appeared a few times. V gene TRBV19 combines with J gene TRBJ2-1; 7 nucleotides agree with TRBD2. The germline gives CDR1 LNHDA, CDR2 SQIVND (reference sequence). Unmatched junction bases numbered 3, after V lost 3 bases and J lost 7 bases. The CDR3 is 13 residues long. In DNA, the CDR3 is TGTGCCAGTAGTATTAGGGAGGGAAATGAGCAGTTCTTC. Amino acids: CASSIREGNEQFF. Variable domain in full (rest from reference TRBV19 and TRBJ2-1): DGGITQSPKYLFRKEGQNVTLSCEQNLNHDAMYWYRQDPGQGLRLIYYSQIVNDFQKGDIAEGYSVSREKKESFPLTVTSAQKNPTAFYLCASSIREGNEQFFGPGTRLTVL.

This clonotype was recorded at least ten times. The J gene is TRBJ2-7, the V gene TRBV7-6, with 9 nucleotides matching TRBD1. Trimming removed 3 bases from V and 4 bases from J; junction bases left unmatched: 4. Germline assignment: CDR1 SGHVS and CDR2 FNYEAQ. This CDR3 has 14 amino acids. The CDR3 protein is CASSFGTGSYEQYF. The CDR3 DNA is TGTGCCAGCAGCTTCGGGACAGGGTCATACGAGCAGTACTTC.

This clonotype has only a few counts. The chain has TRBV27 and TRBJ2-3; TRBD1 aligns across 7 bases. The V gene's germline CDR1 is MNHEY and CDR2 SMNVEV (reference sequence). The CDR3 is 14 amino acids. Unmatched junction bases numbered 5, after V lost 6 bases and J lost 2 bases. CDR3: CASRPGTVTDTQYF. In nucleotides, the CDR3 is TGTGCCAGCAGGCCCGGGACAGTCACAGATACGCAGTATTTT.

V gene TRBV7-2 combines with J gene TRBJ1-5, with 8 bases aligning to TRBD1. Germline loops: CDR1 SGHTA, CDR2 FQGNSA. The CDR3 extends over 19 amino acids. The V segment lost 1 base and the J segment 4 bases; nucleotides outside the gene matches: 15. CDR3 coding DNA: TGTGCCAGCAGCTTAGAGGAGGGGACAGGTGAATGGGGGAATCAGCCCCAGCATTTT. This gives the protein CASSLEEGTGEWGNQPQHF.

The V and J genes are TRBV7-6 and TRBJ1-3, with 8 bases lining up with TRBD1. V gave up 8 bases and J gave up 8 bases; unmatched junction bases: 8. Germline V gene sequence: CDR1 SGHVS, CDR2 FNYEAQ. The CDR3 spans 13 residues. The CDR3 is CASGTGPLDTIYF. CDR3 bases: TGTGCCAGCGGGACAGGACCTTTAGACACCATATATTTT.

CDR3 amino acids: CASSLGTTIATDTQYF. Written as DNA, the CDR3 is TGTGCCAGCAGCCTCGGGACTACAATAGCAACAGATACGCAGTATTTT. The chain is built from TRBV7-6 and TRBJ2-3; TRBD2 aligns across 7 bases. The CDR3 spans 16 residues. The V and J ends lost 5 bases and 3 bases, in that order; junction bases with no gene match: 11. Germline CDR1 reads SGHVS; CDR2 reads FNYEAQ.

V usage is TRBV7-2 and J usage is TRBJ2-2, with 8 bases identical to TRBD2. The V gene's germline CDR1 is SGHTA and CDR2 FQGNSA. V was pared by 2 bases and J by 5 bases, with 10 bases of the junction left unmatched. This CDR3 is 17 amino acids long. CDR3 loop: CASSLKFAGGWTGELFF. The CDR3, as DNA: TGTGCCAGCAGCTTAAAATTTGCGGGGGGCTGGACCGGGGAGCTGTTTTTT.

This clonotype was picked up a small number of times. A much larger clone differs by one base, so this may be a read error. This rearrangement joins TRBV7-6 to TRBJ2-5; 7 bases fit TRBD1. The germline V gene has CDR1 SGHVS and CDR2 FNYEAQ. This CDR3 comprises 14 residues. V was clipped by 5 bases and J by 1 base; unmatched bases: 4. The DNA of the CDR3 is TGTGCCAGCAGCCCCGGGACAGTCCAAGAGACCCAGTACTTC. Amino acids: CASSPGTVQETQYF.

V is TRBV7-2 and J is TRBJ1-4; maybe TRBD1 (6 bases). The CDR3 contains 14 residues. V was clipped by 6 bases and J by 5 bases, with 13 bases between them. CDR1 is SGHTA, CDR2 FQGNSA, per germline. CDR3 nucleotides: TGTGCCAGCAGGCCCAGGGGACCCAATGAAAAACTGTTTTTT. Translation gives CASRPRGPNEKLFF. Variable domain in full (rest from reference TRBV7-2 and TRBJ1-4): GAGVSQSPSNKVTEKGKDVELRCDPISGHTALYWYRQSLGQGLEFLIYFQGNSAPDKSGLPSDRFSAERTGGSVSTLTIQRTQQEDSAVYLCASRPRGPNEKLFFGSGTQLSVL.

This sequence joins TRBV6-4 and TRBJ2-2, with 8 bases that match TRBD1. Germline CDR1 MRHNA, CDR2 SNTAGT. The CDR3 runs 16 residues. The V and J ends lost 5 bases and 7 bases, in that order; junction bases with no gene match: 12. The CDR3 DNA is TGTGCCAGCAGTCCCTTCGGACAGGGTGCCGGCGGGGAGCTGTTTTTT. Translating gives CASSPFGQGAGGELFF.

This rearrangement joins TRBV12-3 or TRBV12-4 to TRBJ2-3, with 7 bases that match TRBD1. The CDR3 loop spans 15 amino acids. V gave up 5 bases and J gave up 7 bases; unmatched junction bases: 12. CDR3 nucleotides: TGTGCCAGCAGTATTCGGACAGGTGGCACCAATACGCAGTATTTT. Translating it yields CASSIRTGGTNTQYF.

This clonotype was detected a few times. This chain uses TRBV7-2 with TRBJ2-2; D is undetermined. CDR3 length: 14 residues. Trimming cost V 0 bases and J 1 base, with 3 bases left between them. Germline loops: CDR1 SGHTA, CDR2 FQGNSA. DNA for the CDR3: TGTGCCAGCAGCTTAGCACAGAACACCGGGGAGCTGTTTTTT. It translates to CASSLAQNTGELFF.

This clonotype has a handful of counts. The chain has TRBV2 and TRBJ2-4; no clear D. Per the germline V gene, CDR1 is SNHLY and CDR2 is FYNNEI. V shed 1 base and J shed 0 bases, with 7 bases lying between them. This CDR3 comprises 15 residues. CDR3 sequence reads: CASSEGKLAKNIQYF. DNA of the CDR3: TGTGCCAGCAGTGAAGGAAAACTAGCCAAAAACATTCAGTACTTC.

The chain recombines TRBV28 with TRBJ2-5; 7 nucleotides line up with TRBD2. The CDR3 runs 15 residues. After removal of 2 bases from V and 3 bases from J, the junction contained 6 bases not matched to a gene. Germline V gene lookup returns CDR1 MDHEN and CDR2 SYDVKM. This chain's CDR3 is CASSLGRDWEETQYF. For the CDR3, the DNA is TGTGCCAGCAGTTTAGGGAGGGACTGGGAAGAGACCCAGTACTTC.

This clonotype has a handful of counts. One end of the junction fails to match germline, which may point to a read error. The chain combines TRBV6-2 or TRBV6-3 with TRBJ2-1, with no clear D. CDR1 is MNHEY, CDR2 SVGEGT, per germline. The CDR3 consists of 12 residues. In DNA form, the CDR3 reads TGTGCCAGCAGTCACTCCCTCAATGAGCAGTTCTTC. Amino acids: CASSHSLNEQFF.

This clonotype was detected a few times. This chain uses TRBV12-3 or TRBV12-4 with TRBJ2-1; D is undetermined. V shed 5 bases and J shed 8 bases, with 13 bases lying between them. This CDR3 contains 13 residues. This CDR3 is CASSLTRPDEQFF. The CDR3 DNA follows: TGTGCCAGCAGTCTCACCCGTCCCGATGAGCAGTTCTTC.

The rearrangement joins TRBV7-9 to TRBJ1-5, with a possible D match to TRBD1 (5 bases). With 4 bases removed from V and 3 bases from J, the gap between germline ends came to 10 bases. This CDR3 spans 14 amino acids. Germline CDR1 SEHNR, CDR2 FQNEAQ (reference sequence). Here the CDR3 DNA reads TGTGCCAGCAGCTCTGGGGCTTCCAATCAGCCCCAGCATTTT. This gives the protein CASSSGASNQPQHF.

This clonotype was recorded a few times. The V call is TRBV6-1, the J call TRBJ2-1; 8 bases are a match to TRBD2. The V gene end was trimmed by 1 base and the J gene end by 4 bases; junction bases not matched to a gene: 9. This CDR3 has 17 amino acids. Germline V gene sequence: CDR1 MNHNS, CDR2 SASEGT. CDR3 residues: CASSEGHRGGSYNEQFF. CDR3 nucleotides: TGTGCCAGCAGTGAAGGCCATCGCGGGGGGTCGTACAATGAGCAGTTCTTC.

V usage is TRBV7-9 and J usage is TRBJ1-2; D might be TRBD1 (5 bases). The CDR3 covers 12 residues. The germline V gene has CDR1 SEHNR and CDR2 FQNEAQ (reference sequence). Trimming took off 10 bases at V and 3 bases at J, with 12 bases between the two ends. The CDR3 region is CATTLQDYGYTF. In DNA, the CDR3 is TGTGCCACCACGCTACAGGACTATGGCTACACCTTC.

The rearrangement uses TRBV7-2 and TRBJ2-5; either TRBD1 or TRBD2 may fit D (5 bases each). V lost 1 base and J lost 3, with 12 bases in between. The CDR3 spans 15 residues. Germline V gene data show CDR1 as SGHTA and CDR2 as FQGNSA. The CDR3 sequence: CASSLGGREKETQYF. The CDR3 coding sequence is TGTGCCAGCAGCTTAGGGGGCAGGGAGAAAGAGACCCAGTACTTC.